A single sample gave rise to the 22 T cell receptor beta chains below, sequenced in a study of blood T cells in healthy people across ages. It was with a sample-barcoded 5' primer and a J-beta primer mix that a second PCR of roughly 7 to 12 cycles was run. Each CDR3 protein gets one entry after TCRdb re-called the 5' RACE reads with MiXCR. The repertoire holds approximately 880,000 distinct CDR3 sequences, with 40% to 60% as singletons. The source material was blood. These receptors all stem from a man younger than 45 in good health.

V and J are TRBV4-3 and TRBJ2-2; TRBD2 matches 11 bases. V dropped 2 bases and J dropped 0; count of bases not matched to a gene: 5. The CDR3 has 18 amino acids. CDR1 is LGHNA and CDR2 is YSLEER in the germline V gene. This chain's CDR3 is CASSQTPGLAANTGELFF. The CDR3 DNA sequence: TGCGCCAGCAGCCAAACTCCGGGACTAGCGGCGAACACCGGGGAGCTGTTTTTT.

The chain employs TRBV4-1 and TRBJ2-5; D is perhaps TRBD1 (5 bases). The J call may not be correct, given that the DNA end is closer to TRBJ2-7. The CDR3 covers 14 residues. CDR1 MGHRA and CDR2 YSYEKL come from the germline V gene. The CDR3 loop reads CASSQRQGVDEQYF. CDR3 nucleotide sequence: TGCGCCAGCAGCCAAAGGCAGGGCGTCGACGAGCAGTACTTC.

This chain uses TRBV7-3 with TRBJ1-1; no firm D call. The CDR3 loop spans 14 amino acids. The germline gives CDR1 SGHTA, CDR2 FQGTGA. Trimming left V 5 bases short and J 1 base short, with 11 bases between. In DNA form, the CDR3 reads TGTGCCAGCAGCCCTCACCCCGGGAACACTGAAGCTTTCTTT. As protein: CASSPHPGNTEAFF.

The CDR3 here is CSARSSGLTDEQFF. CDR3 DNA: TGCAGTGCTAGATCCAGCGGTCTTACGGATGAGCAGTTCTTC. The J gene is TRBJ2-1, the V gene TRBV20-1; D might be TRBD2 (5 bases). Trimming cost V 2 bases and J 8 bases, with 16 bases left between them. Germline V gene lookup returns CDR1 DFQATT and CDR2 SNEGSKA (reference sequence). The CDR3 covers 14 residues.

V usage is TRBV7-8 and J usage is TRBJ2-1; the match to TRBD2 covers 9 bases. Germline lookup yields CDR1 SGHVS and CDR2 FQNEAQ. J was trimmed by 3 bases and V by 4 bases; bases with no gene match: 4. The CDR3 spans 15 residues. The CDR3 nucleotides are TGTGCCAGCAGCTCTACTAGCGGGTACTACAATGAGCAGTTCTTC. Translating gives CASSSTSGYYNEQFF. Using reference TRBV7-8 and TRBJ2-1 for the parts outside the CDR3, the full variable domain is GAGVSQSPRYKVAKRGQDVALRCDPISGHVSLFWYQQALGQGPEFLTYFQNEAQLDKSGLPSDRFFAERPEGSVSTLKIQRTQQEDSAVYLCASSSTSGYYNEQFFGPGTRLTVL.

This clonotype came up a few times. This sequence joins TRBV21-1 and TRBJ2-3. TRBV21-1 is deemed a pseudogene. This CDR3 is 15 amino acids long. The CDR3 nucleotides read TGTGCCAGCGGCAAGGAAGGCTATAGCACAGATACGCAGTATTTT. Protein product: CASGKEGYSTDTQYF.

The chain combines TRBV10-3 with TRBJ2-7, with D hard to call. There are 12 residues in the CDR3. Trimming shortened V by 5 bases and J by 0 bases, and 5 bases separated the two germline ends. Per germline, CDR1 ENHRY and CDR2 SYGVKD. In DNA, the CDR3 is TGTGCCATCAGTTCAGCCTCCTACGAGCAGTACTTC. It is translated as CAISSASYEQYF.

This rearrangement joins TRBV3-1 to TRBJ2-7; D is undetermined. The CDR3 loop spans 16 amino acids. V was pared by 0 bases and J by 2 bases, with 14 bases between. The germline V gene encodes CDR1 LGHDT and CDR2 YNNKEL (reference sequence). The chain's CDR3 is CASSQDVRTRTYEQYF. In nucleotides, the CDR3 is TGTGCCAGCAGCCAAGATGTGAGGACGAGGACCTACGAGCAGTACTTC.

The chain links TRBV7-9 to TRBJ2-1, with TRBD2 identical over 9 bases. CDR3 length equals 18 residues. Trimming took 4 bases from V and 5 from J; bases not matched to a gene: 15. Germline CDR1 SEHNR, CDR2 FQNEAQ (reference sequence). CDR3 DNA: TGTGCCAGCAGCTCCTCCGGTAGCGGGGGCGATATTCACAATGAGCAGTTCTTC. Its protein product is CASSSSGSGGDIHNEQFF.

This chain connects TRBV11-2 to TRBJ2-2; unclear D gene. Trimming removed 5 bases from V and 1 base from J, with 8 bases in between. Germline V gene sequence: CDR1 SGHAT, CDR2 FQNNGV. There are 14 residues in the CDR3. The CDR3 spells CASSVIRNTGELFF. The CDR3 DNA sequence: TGTGCCAGCAGCGTTATCCGGAACACCGGGGAGCTGTTTTTT.

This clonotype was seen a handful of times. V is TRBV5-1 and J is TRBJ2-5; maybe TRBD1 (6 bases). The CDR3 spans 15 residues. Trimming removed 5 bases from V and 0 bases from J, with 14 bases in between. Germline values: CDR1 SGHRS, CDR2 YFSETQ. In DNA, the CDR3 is TGCGCCAGCAGACCGGACAGTTCGTACCAAGAGACCCAGTACTTC. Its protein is CASRPDSSYQETQYF.

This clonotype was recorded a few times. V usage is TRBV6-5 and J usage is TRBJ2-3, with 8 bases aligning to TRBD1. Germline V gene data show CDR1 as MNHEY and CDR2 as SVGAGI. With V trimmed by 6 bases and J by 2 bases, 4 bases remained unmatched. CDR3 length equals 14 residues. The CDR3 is CASRSGGNTDTQYF. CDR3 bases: TGTGCCAGCAGATCAGGGGGCAACACAGATACGCAGTATTTT.

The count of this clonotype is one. The CDR3 DNA reads TGTGCCAGCAGCGTATCACAGGGCGGGGGCGAGCAGTACTTC. It is translated as CASSVSQGGGEQYF. The chain employs TRBV9 and TRBJ2-7, with D possibly being TRBD2 (7 bases). CDR3 length: 14 amino acids. V lost 1 base, J lost 6 bases, and 14 bases lay in between. Germline V CDR1 and CDR2: SGDLS, YYNGEE.

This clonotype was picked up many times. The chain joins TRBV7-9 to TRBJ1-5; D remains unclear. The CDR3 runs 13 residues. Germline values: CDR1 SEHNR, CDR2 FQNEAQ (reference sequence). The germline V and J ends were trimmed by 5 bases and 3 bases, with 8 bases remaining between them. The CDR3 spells CASSRDTNQPQHF. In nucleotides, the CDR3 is TGTGCCAGCAGCCGCGACACCAATCAGCCCCAGCATTTT.

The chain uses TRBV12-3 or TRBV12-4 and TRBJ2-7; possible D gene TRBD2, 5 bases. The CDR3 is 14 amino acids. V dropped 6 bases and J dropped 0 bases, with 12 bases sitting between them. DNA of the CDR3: TGTGCCAGCAGGGCTAGAGGGATCTCCTACGAGCAGTACTTC. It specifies CASRARGISYEQYF.

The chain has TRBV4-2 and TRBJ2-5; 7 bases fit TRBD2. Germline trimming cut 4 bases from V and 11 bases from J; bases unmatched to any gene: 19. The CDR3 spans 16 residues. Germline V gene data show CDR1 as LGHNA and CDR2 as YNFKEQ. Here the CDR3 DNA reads TGTGCCAGCAGCCTAATGCGGGCGGGGGTGGGCAATGAGCAGTACTTC. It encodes CASSLMRAGVGNEQYF.

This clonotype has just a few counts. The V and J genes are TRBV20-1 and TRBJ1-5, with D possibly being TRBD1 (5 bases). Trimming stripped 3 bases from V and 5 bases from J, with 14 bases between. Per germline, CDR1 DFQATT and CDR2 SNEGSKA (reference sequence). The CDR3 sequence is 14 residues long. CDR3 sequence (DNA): TGCAGTGCTAGGGCGGCAGGGAGATATCAGCCCCAGCATTTT. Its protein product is CSARAAGRYQPQHF.

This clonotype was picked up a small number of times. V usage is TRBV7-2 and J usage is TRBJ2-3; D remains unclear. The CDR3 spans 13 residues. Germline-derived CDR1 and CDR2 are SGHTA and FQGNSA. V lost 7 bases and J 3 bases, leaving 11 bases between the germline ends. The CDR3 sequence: CASTVSETDTQYF. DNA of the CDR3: TGTGCCAGCACCGTATCAGAAACAGATACGCAGTATTTT.

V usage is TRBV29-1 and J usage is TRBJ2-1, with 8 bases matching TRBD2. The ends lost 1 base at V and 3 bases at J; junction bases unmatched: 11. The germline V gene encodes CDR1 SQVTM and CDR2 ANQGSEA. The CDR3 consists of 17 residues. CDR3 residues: CSVEAIKAGGLYNEQFF. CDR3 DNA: TGCAGCGTTGAAGCCATTAAGGCGGGGGGACTCTACAATGAGCAGTTCTTC.

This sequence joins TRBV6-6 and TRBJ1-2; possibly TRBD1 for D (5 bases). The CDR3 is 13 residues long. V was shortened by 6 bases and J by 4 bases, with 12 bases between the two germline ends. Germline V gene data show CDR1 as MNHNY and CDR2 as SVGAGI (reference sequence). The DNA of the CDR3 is TGTGCCAGCAGCGGACACGGCCTCTATGGCTACACCTTC. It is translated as CASSGHGLYGYTF.

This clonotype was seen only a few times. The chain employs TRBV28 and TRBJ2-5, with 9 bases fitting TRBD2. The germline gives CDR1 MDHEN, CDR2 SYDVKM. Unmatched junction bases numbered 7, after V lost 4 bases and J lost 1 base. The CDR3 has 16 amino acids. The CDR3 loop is CASSSRTSVFQETQYF. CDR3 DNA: TGTGCCAGCAGTTCCCGGACTAGCGTCTTCCAAGAGACCCAGTACTTC. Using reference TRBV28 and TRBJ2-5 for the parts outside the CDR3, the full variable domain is DVKVTQSSRYLVKRTGEKVFLECVQDMDHENMFWYRQDPGLGLRLIYFSYDVKMKEKGDIPEGYSVSREKKERFSLILESASTNQTSMYLCASSSRTSVFQETQYFGPGTRLLVL.

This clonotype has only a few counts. CDR3 residues: CASSVDGGTANEQFF. The CDR3 DNA follows: TGTGCCAGCAGCGTAGACGGGGGCACAGCCAATGAGCAGTTCTTC. The V gene is TRBV9, the J gene TRBJ2-1, with D perhaps matching TRBD1 or TRBD2 (6 bases each). The CDR3 contains 15 residues. The germline V gene encodes CDR1 SGDLS and CDR2 YYNGEE. V was cut by 0 bases and J by 6 bases, with 13 bases left in between.